The 32 T cell receptor beta chains in this list originate from one sample, sequenced in a study of blood T cell repertoires in COVID-19. Produced via immunoSEQ multiplex PCR; TCRdb's table is partial and in-frame only. This table holds 150,000 or so clones, 75% to 80% found once. The specimen was peripheral blood. Every receptor here comes from a woman in her fifties or sixties with active or convalescent COVID-19.

The rearrangement uses TRBV7-2 and TRBJ2-2; 9 bases agree with TRBD2. V trimming: 3 bases; J trimming: 6 bases; junction bases outside the gene matches: 2. The CDR3 loop spans 14 amino acids. Germline-derived CDR1 and CDR2 are SGHTA and FQGNSA. CDR3 nucleotides: TGTGCCAGCAGCTTTAGCGGGAGTGCCGGGGAGCTGTTTTTT. Translating it yields CASSFSGSAGELFF.

The chain is built from TRBV28 and TRBJ1-2, with a weak D call TRBD1 (5 bases). The V end lost 5 bases, the J end lost 2 bases, and 12 bases lay between the germline ends. This CDR3 is 14 amino acids long. Germline V gene data show CDR1 as MDHEN and CDR2 as SYDVKM. CDR3 bases: TGTGCCAGCAGTACAGGAGCCGGGAACTATGGCTACACCTTC. Its protein product is CASSTGAGNYGYTF.

The sample holds one count of this clone. The chain carries TRBV11-1 and TRBJ2-7, with 11 bases matching TRBD1. Germline CDR1 reads SGHAT; CDR2 reads FQDESV (reference sequence). The CDR3 has 15 amino acids. The V and J ends lost 4 bases and 3 bases, in that order; junction bases with no gene match: 5. The CDR3 DNA reads as TGTGCCAGCAGCTCGCGGACAGGGGGCTACTACGAGCAGTACTTC. As protein: CASSSRTGGYYEQYF.

The chain uses TRBV4-3 and TRBJ2-3; TRBD1 matches at 9 bases. This CDR3 has 19 amino acids. V lost 0 bases to trimming and J lost 10 bases; unmatched junction nucleotides: 20. CDR1 and CDR2 from the germline V gene are LGHNA and YSLEER. CDR3 sequence: CASSQDAWGQGVPWSPQYF. Written as DNA, the CDR3 is TGCGCCAGCAGCCAAGATGCATGGGGACAGGGAGTGCCTTGGTCCCCGCAGTATTTT.

The gene calls are TRBV5-6 and TRBJ2-7; 8 bases agree with TRBD1. V lost 2 bases and J lost 5; bases outside the gene matches: 3. Germline CDR1 SGHDT, CDR2 YYEEEE. The CDR3 consists of 13 residues. CDR3 in DNA: TGTGCCAGCAGCTTCCTACAGGGGGACGAGCAGTACTTC. As protein: CASSFLQGDEQYF. Looking up the rest from reference TRBV5-6 and TRBJ2-7 gives the full variable domain: DAGVTQSPTHLIKTRGQQVTLRCSPKSGHDTVSWYQQALGQGPQFIFQYYEEEERQRGNFPDRFSGHQFPNYSSELNVNALLLGDSALYLCASSFLQGDEQYFGPGTRLTVT.

This chain uses TRBV4-2 with TRBJ2-5; the match to TRBD2 covers 16 bases. The germline V gene encodes CDR1 LGHNA and CDR2 YNFKEQ. CDR3 size: 16 residues. V shed 4 bases and J 5 bases; nucleotides not matched to a gene: 4. The CDR3 sequence: CASSPSGLAGGETQYF. The CDR3 region has the DNA TGTGCCAGCAGCCCATCGGGACTAGCGGGAGGGGAGACCCAGTACTTC.

This rearrangement joins TRBV27 to TRBJ2-7, with D maybe TRBD2 (5 bases). This CDR3 spans 12 amino acids. Germline loops: CDR1 MNHEY, CDR2 SMNVEV (reference sequence). The V gene lost 3 bases and the J gene lost 6 bases, with 9 bases spanning the gap. The DNA of the CDR3 is TGTGCCAGCAGTTTGAGCGGACGCGAGCAGTACTTC. Its protein is CASSLSGREQYF.

The V call is TRBV14, the J call TRBJ1-6, with 7 bases fitting TRBD1. Germline V gene data show CDR1 as SGHDN and CDR2 as FVKESK. Trimming cost V 1 base and J 3 bases; bases outside gene matches: 6. The CDR3 extends over 17 amino acids. This CDR3 is CASSQAPDRDYNSPLHF. CDR3 coding DNA: TGTGCCAGCAGCCAAGCTCCCGACAGGGACTATAATTCACCCCTCCACTTT.

V and J are TRBV11-3 and TRBJ1-2; D remains ambiguous. V was trimmed by 6 bases and J by 5 bases, leaving 13 bases between them. Germline V CDR1 and CDR2: SGHNT, YENEEA. CDR3 length: 13 amino acids. CDR3 region: CASSGRANYGYTF. Written as DNA, the CDR3 is TGTGCCAGCAGTGGTAGAGCCAATTATGGCTACACCTTC.

This rearrangement joins TRBV7-8 to TRBJ2-5; D is perhaps TRBD1 (5 bases). V lost 5 bases to trimming and J lost 1 base, with 11 bases between them. Germline lookup yields CDR1 SGHVS and CDR2 FQNEAQ. CDR3 size: 14 residues. The CDR3 DNA follows: TGTGCCAGCAGCCCAGGAAGGGGCCAAGAGACCCAGTACTTC. Amino acids: CASSPGRGQETQYF.

The V gene is TRBV6-5, the J gene TRBJ1-1; a weak D match, TRBD1 (5 bases). CDR1 is MNHEY, CDR2 SVGAGI, per germline. The CDR3 covers 14 residues. V was shortened by 5 bases and J by 9 bases, with 19 bases between the two germline ends. The chain's CDR3 is CASSPSGYSRQAFF. The DNA for the CDR3 is TGTGCCAGCAGTCCCTCAGGGTACAGTCGTCAAGCTTTCTTT.

The V and J genes are TRBV27 and TRBJ2-1; TRBD1 matches at 7 bases. V was pared by 2 bases and J by 5 bases, with 0 bases of the junction left unmatched. Germline lookup yields CDR1 MNHEY and CDR2 SMNVEV (reference sequence). This CDR3 contains 13 residues. DNA for the CDR3: TGTGCCAGCAGTTTAGACAGGGACAATGAGCAGTTCTTC. Encoded protein: CASSLDRDNEQFF.

The V gene is TRBV19, the J gene TRBJ1-6; 9 nucleotides line up with TRBD1. Germline-derived CDR1 and CDR2 are LNHDA and SQIVND (reference sequence). The CDR3 totals 16 residues. V was pared by 5 bases and J by 10 bases, with 12 bases of the junction left unmatched. The CDR3 region is CASSGQGQGSGSPLHF. CDR3 DNA: TGTGCCAGTAGTGGACAGGGACAGGGATCTGGATCACCCCTCCACTTT. The whole variable domain, filled in from reference TRBV19 and TRBJ1-6, reads DGGITQSPKYLFRKEGQNVTLSCEQNLNHDAMYWYRQDPGQGLRLIYYSQIVNDFQKGDIAEGYSVSREKKESFPLTVTSAQKNPTAFYLCASSGQGQGSGSPLHFGNGTRLTVT.

CDR3 in DNA: TGTGCCAGCAGGCGGGAAATGTACACTGAAGCTTTCTTT. Protein product: CASRREMYTEAFF. The chain uses TRBV7-9 and TRBJ1-1; D remains unclear. Trimming pared 6 bases from V and 3 bases from J, leaving 11 bases between. CDR1 and CDR2 (germline): SEHNR, FQNEAQ (reference sequence). This CDR3 has 13 amino acids.

The genes are TRBV6-6 and TRBJ1-3; D might be TRBD1 (5 bases). Germline V gene lookup returns CDR1 MNHNY and CDR2 SVGAGI (reference sequence). Trimming removed 7 bases at V and 2 bases at J, with 15 bases between. The CDR3 totals 15 residues. CDR3 bases: TGTGCCAGCACTAGGGCGGGGGAGCCTGGAAACACCATATATTTT. Its protein is CASTRAGEPGNTIYF.

This clone was recorded many times. The CDR3 DNA is TGCGCCAGCAGCAAGACTAGCGACACAGATACGCAGTATTTT. Protein: CASSKTSDTDTQYF. This chain uses TRBV5-1 with TRBJ2-3; 8 bases line up with TRBD2. This CDR3 spans 14 amino acids. The germline V gene has CDR1 SGHRS and CDR2 YFSETQ. Unmatched junction bases numbered 3, after V lost 4 bases and J lost 2 bases.

V usage is TRBV4-3 and J usage is TRBJ1-2; D ambiguous. There are 13 residues in the CDR3. Between the trimmed V and J ends, which lost 0 bases and 3 bases, there was a span of 5 bases. Germline assignment: CDR1 LGHNA and CDR2 YSLEER. The CDR3 loop is CASSQEAYYGYTF. The CDR3 nucleotides read TGCGCCAGCAGCCAAGAGGCCTACTATGGCTACACCTTC.

The genes are TRBV5-6 and TRBJ2-1, with 14 positions matching TRBD2. This CDR3 spans 19 amino acids. V lost 0 bases to trimming and J lost 4 bases; unmatched junction nucleotides: 9. Germline values: CDR1 SGHDT, CDR2 YYEEEE. The CDR3 is CASSLETGTSGRGYNEQFF. The CDR3 bases are TGTGCCAGCAGCTTGGAAACCGGGACTAGCGGGAGAGGATACAATGAGCAGTTCTTC.

The chain has TRBV6-5 and TRBJ1-3, with 8 bases fitting TRBD1. This CDR3 has 14 residues. V dropped 6 bases and J dropped 4; count of bases not matched to a gene: 5. Germline assignment: CDR1 MNHEY and CDR2 SVGAGI. In DNA form, the CDR3 reads TGTGCCAGCAGGCCGACAGGGGTCGGAAACACCATATATTTT. Protein: CASRPTGVGNTIYF.

V gene TRBV18 combines with J gene TRBJ1-2, with a possible D match to TRBD1 (5 bases). Trimming left V 3 bases short and J 6 bases short, with 11 bases between. Germline CDR1 is KGHSH and CDR2 is LQKENI. The CDR3 is 13 residues long. The DNA for the CDR3 is TGTGCCAGCTCACCCACCTGGGGCGATGGCTACACCTTC. This encodes CASSPTWGDGYTF.

This clone was seen a few times. The V call is TRBV2, the J call TRBJ2-5, with D perhaps TRBD1 (5 bases). V gave up 7 bases and J gave up 5 bases, with 14 bases separating them. Germline-derived CDR1 and CDR2 are SNHLY and FYNNEI. The CDR3 is made up of 13 amino acids. CDR3 in DNA: TGTGCCAGCAAGGGGTTCAGCTGGGAGACCCAGTACTTC. Residues: CASKGFSWETQYF.

This clone showed up just once. This chain joins TRBV9 and TRBJ2-7, with 13 bases that match TRBD2. V lost 3 bases to trimming and J lost 2 bases; unmatched junction nucleotides: 17. The CDR3 has 20 amino acids. Germline V gene lookup returns CDR1 SGDLS and CDR2 YYNGEE. The CDR3 region is CASSASPGLAGAIETYEQYF. The CDR3 coding sequence is TGTGCCAGCAGCGCCAGCCCCGGACTAGCGGGGGCTATCGAAACCTACGAGCAGTACTTC.

The V and J genes are TRBV6-5 and TRBJ1-5; the D gene is possibly TRBD1 (5 bases). Trimming pared 5 bases from V and 4 bases from J, leaving 15 bases between. Germline loops: CDR1 MNHEY, CDR2 SVGAGI. CDR3 length: 15 amino acids. The CDR3 here is CASSPQGGVNQPQHF. DNA of the CDR3: TGTGCCAGCAGTCCTCAGGGAGGGGTGAATCAGCCCCAGCATTTT.

This chain joins TRBV2 and TRBJ1-2; 9 nucleotides agree with TRBD1. Per the germline V gene, CDR1 is SNHLY and CDR2 is FYNNEI. Losses at the gene ends were 4 bases for V and 7 bases for J; bases not matched to a gene: 4. CDR3 size: 13 residues. Written as DNA, the CDR3 is TGTGCCAGCAGTGGACAGGGGGAGGTTGGCTACACCTTC. Translation: CASSGQGEVGYTF.

The rearrangement joins TRBV2 to TRBJ2-7; D is ambiguous. From germline, CDR1 is SNHLY and CDR2 FYNNEI. V was clipped by 2 bases and J by 3 bases, with 11 bases between them. The CDR3 runs to 14 residues. CDR3: CASSESQAYYEQYF. CDR3 bases: TGTGCCAGCAGTGAATCCCAAGCCTACTACGAGCAGTACTTC.

The rearrangement links TRBV4-2 to TRBJ2-5; 7 bases line up with TRBD2. This CDR3 has 13 amino acids. J was trimmed by 5 bases and V by 1 base; bases with no gene match: 1. Germline CDR1 LGHNA, CDR2 YNFKEQ. The CDR3 DNA reads as TGTGCCAGCAGCCAAGGGGGAGGGGAGACCCAGTACTTC. This gives the protein CASSQGGGETQYF.

V and J are TRBV6-5 and TRBJ1-1; D possibly corresponds to TRBD1 (6 bases). The CDR3 consists of 14 residues. The V and J ends lost 2 bases and 6 bases respectively, with 13 bases between them. The germline V gene encodes CDR1 MNHEY and CDR2 SVGAGI. The CDR3 loop reads CASSYKGGWAEAFF. DNA for the CDR3: TGTGCCAGCAGTTACAAGGGGGGGTGGGCTGAAGCTTTCTTT.

The genes are TRBV5-5 and TRBJ1-4; D call uncertain. V was pared by 4 bases and J by 8 bases, with 15 bases between. Germline CDR1 is SGHKS and CDR2 is YYEKEE (reference sequence). The CDR3 totals 14 residues. CDR3 coding DNA: TGTGCCAGCAGCCAGTGGGAGCGGGCAGAAAAACTGTTTTTT. Translation: CASSQWERAEKLFF.

The chain employs TRBV4-2 and TRBJ2-7; perhaps TRBD2 as D (5 bases). CDR3 length equals 19 residues. CDR1 and CDR2 from the germline V gene are LGHNA and YNFKEQ. Trimming removed 0 bases from V and 2 bases from J, with 23 bases in between. CDR3 protein: CASSQDEGGSVAPPYEQYF. Here the CDR3 DNA reads TGTGCCAGCAGCCAAGATGAGGGCGGGTCGGTAGCTCCCCCCTACGAGCAGTACTTC.

This clone was found once. J is TRBJ1-2 and V is TRBV6-2 or TRBV6-3; 8 nucleotides line up with TRBD1. V was clipped by 2 bases and J by 8 bases; unmatched bases: 16. Germline V gene data show CDR1 as MNHEY and CDR2 as SVGEGT. This CDR3 spans 17 amino acids. This CDR3 reads CASSYGGDRQPSYGYTF. The DNA for the CDR3 is TGTGCCAGCAGTTACGGGGGGGACAGGCAACCAAGCTACGGCTACACCTTC.

This clone was detected a few times. The chain links TRBV7-2 to TRBJ2-3, with 16 bases lining up with TRBD2. V was pared by 3 bases and J by 4 bases, with 10 bases of the junction left unmatched. CDR1 and CDR2 (germline): SGHTA, FQGNSA. The CDR3 totals 19 residues. This CDR3 is CASSFSPPGLAGGADTQYF. The CDR3 coding sequence is TGTGCCAGCAGCTTTTCCCCCCCGGGACTAGCGGGAGGGGCAGATACGCAGTATTTT.

This clone has just one count. This rearrangement joins TRBV7-2 to TRBJ2-7; 8 bases are a match to TRBD1. V shed 0 bases, J shed 6 bases, and the junction held 7 bases outside the gene matches. CDR3 size: 15 residues. Germline assignment: CDR1 SGHTA and CDR2 FQGNSA. The CDR3 DNA follows: TGTGCCAGCAGCTTAGCGATGGACAGGGCGGGCGAGCAGTACTTC. This translates into CASSLAMDRAGEQYF.